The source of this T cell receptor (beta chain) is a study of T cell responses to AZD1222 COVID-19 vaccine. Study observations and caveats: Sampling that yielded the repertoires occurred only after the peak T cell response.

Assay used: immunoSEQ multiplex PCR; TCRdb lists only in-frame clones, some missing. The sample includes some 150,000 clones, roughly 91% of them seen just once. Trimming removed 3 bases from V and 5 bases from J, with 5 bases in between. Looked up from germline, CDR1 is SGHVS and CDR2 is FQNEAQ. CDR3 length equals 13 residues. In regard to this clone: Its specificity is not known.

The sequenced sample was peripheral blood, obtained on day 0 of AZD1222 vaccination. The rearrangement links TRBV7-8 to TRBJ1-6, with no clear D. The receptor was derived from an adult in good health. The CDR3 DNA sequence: TGTGCCAGCAGCTTCGAGAATAATTCACCCCTCCACTTT. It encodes CASSFENNSPLHF.